This T cell receptor beta chain derives from a study of shared clonotypes between healthy human individuals. This CDR3 spans 14 amino acids. In germline, CDR1 is GTSNPN, CDR2 SVGIG (reference sequence). The V gene end was trimmed by 4 bases and the J gene end by 0 bases; junction bases not matched to a gene: 4. Sequencing used immunoSEQ multiplex PCR; TCRdb keeps in-frame clones, though not all of them. This sample has 2 million to 3 million clones, with around nine tenths found just once. The sequencing input was naive CD4+ T cells sorted from blood. Subset indicated: CD45RA+ positively selected. The rearrangement links TRBV30 to TRBJ2-3; 7 bases are shared with TRBD1. The sequence derives from a man aged 18 to 30 in good health. CDR3 in amino acids: CAWTQQGSTDTQYF. CDR3 nucleotides: TGTGCCTGGACCCAACAGGGGAGCACAGATACGCAGTATTTT.